These T cell receptor beta chains were read from a single sample in a study of T cells in tuberculosis. Some clones are missing from TCRdb's copy, which holds only in-frame ones; the method was immunoSEQ multiplex PCR. The data contain more than 30,000 clones, almost 95% of them seen just once; the ten biggest clones take up 9% to 14%. Specimen: PBMCs. These TCRs come from a donor between 10 and 35 years old with latent tuberculosis or without tuberculosis infection. Some clones in this sample may be carry-over from other donors' samples. The CDR3 runs from the conserved cysteine through the conserved F or W. The D gene is left open where the match is weak. The listing skips clone size in some rows; elsewhere it reads once, few, many or a size class.

TRBJ2-5,TRBV10-3,NA,14,NA,TGTGCCATCAGTGCCGGGGAACTCCAAGAGACCCAGTACTTC,CAISAGELQETQYF
TRBJ1-2,TRBV5-1,NA,13,TRBD1,TGCGCCAGCAGCCCCGGACAGGGCGGGGGCTACACCTTC,CASSPGQGGGYTF
TRBJ1-6,TRBV5-6,NA,14,NA,TGTGCCAGCAACACAGGGTATTCGAATTCACCCCTCCACTTT,CASNTGYSNSPLHF
TRBJ1-5,TRBV5-1,NA,15,NA,TGCGCCAGCAGCTTGACAGGCCATAGCAATCAGCCCCAGCATTTT,CASSLTGHSNQPQHF
TRBJ2-1,TRBV19,NA,14,TRBD1,TGTGCCAGTAGGACCAGCCGGGACAGCAATGAGCAGTTCTTC,CASRTSRDSNEQFF
TRBJ2-1,TRBV14,NA,12,NA,TGTGCCAGCAGCCGGGCTGGGGGCGAGCAGTTCTTC,CASSRAGGEQFF
TRBJ2-7,TRBV11-2,NA,17,TRBD1,TGTGCCAGCAGCCCTTTAAACAGGGGCGCCACTTCCTACGAGCAGTACTTC,CASSPLNRGATSYEQYF
TRBJ1-1,TRBV7-9,NA,16,TRBD1,TGTGCCAGCAGCTCCCTCAGGGGGCCGGTGAACACTGAAGCTTTCTTT,CASSSLRGPVNTEAFF
TRBJ1-1,TRBV4-3,NA,15,NA,TGCGCCAGCAGCCAAGACCAAGAGGCCAGGGATGTAGCTTTCTTT,CASSQDQEARDVAFF
TRBJ2-2,TRBV10-1,NA,14,TRBD1,TGCGCCAGCAGGAGGGGACAGGGCGCCGGGGAGCTGTTTTTT,CASRRGQGAGELFF
TRBJ2-2,TRBV27,NA,16,TRBD1,TGTGCCAGCAGTTCCCACAGGGGGCTTGTCACCGGGGAGCTGTTTTTT,CASSSHRGLVTGELFF
TRBJ2-7,TRBV27,NA,15,NA,TGTGCCAGCAGTTCCCCCCATTCTGGCGGCTACGAGCAGTACTTC,CASSSPHSGGYEQYF
TRBJ1-2,TRBV18,NA,15,TRBD1,TGTGCCAGCTCACCTCTTACAGGGGATGGCTATGGCTACACCTTC,CASSPLTGDGYGYTF
TRBJ2-1,TRBV29-1,once,14,NA,TGCAGCGTCGCACGGGGGGCGTCAAACAATGAGCAGTTCTTC,CSVARGASNNEQFF